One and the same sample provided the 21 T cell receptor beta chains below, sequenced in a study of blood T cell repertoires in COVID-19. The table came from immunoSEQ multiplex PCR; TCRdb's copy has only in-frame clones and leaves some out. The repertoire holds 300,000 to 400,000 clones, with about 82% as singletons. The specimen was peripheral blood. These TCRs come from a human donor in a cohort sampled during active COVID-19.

The DNA for the CDR3 is TGTGCCAGCAGCTCGCAAATAACAGGGACCTACCTTGAGGGAACTGAAGCTTTCTTT. Amino acid sequence: CASSSQITGTYLEGTEAFF. The chain carries TRBV7-9 and TRBJ1-1; possibly TRBD1 for D (6 bases). V lost 4 bases, J lost 5 bases, and 29 bases lay in between. CDR1 SEHNR and CDR2 FQNEAQ come from the germline V gene (reference sequence). The CDR3 has 19 residues.

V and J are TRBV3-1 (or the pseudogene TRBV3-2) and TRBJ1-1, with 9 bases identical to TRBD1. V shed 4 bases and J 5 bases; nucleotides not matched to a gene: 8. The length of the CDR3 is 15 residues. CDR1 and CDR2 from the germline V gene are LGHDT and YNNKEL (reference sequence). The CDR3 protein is CASSLRGQGKTEAFF. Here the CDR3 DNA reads TGTGCCAGCAGCCTCAGGGGACAGGGAAAGACTGAAGCTTTCTTT.

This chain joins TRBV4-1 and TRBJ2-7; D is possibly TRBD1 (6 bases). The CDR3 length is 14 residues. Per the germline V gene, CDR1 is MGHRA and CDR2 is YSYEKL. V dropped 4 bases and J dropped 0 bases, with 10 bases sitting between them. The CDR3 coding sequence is TGCGCCAGCAGCCGCCCAGGGGTCTCCTACGAGCAGTACTTC. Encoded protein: CASSRPGVSYEQYF.

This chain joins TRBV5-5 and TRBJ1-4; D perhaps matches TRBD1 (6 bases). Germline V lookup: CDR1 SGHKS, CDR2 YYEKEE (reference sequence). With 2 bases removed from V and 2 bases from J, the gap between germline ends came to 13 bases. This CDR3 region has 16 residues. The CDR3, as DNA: TGTGCCAGCAGCTTACAGGGCGCGGGCACTAATGAAAAACTGTTTTTT. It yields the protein CASSLQGAGTNEKLFF.

The CDR3 coding sequence is TGTGCCAGCAGTTTCACCGGGACAGGGGTAGATGGCTACACCTTC. It codes for CASSFTGTGVDGYTF. V and J are TRBV27 and TRBJ1-2, with TRBD1 matching 10 bases. The J segment lost 6 bases and the V segment lost 3 bases, leaving 7 bases of the junction unmatched. Germline CDR1 MNHEY, CDR2 SMNVEV (reference sequence). This CDR3 region has 15 residues.

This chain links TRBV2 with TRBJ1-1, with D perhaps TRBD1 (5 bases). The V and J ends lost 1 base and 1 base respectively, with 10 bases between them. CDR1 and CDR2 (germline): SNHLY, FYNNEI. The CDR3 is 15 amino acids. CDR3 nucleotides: TGTGCCAGCAGTGAAGGCACAGGCTCGAACACTGAAGCTTTCTTT. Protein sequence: CASSEGTGSNTEAFF.

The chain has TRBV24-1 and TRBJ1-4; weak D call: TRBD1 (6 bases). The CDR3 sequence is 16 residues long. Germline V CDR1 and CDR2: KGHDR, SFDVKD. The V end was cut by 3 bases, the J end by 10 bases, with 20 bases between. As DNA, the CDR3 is TGTGCCACCAGTGATCCTAAACAACACAGGGAACCAAAACTGTTTTTT. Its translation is CATSDPKQHREPKLFF.

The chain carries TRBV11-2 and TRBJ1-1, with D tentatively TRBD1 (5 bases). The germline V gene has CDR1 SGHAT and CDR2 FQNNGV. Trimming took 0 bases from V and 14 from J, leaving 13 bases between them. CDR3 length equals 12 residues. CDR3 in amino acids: CASSLDGRAPFF. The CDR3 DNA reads TGTGCCAGCAGCTTAGACGGCAGGGCCCCCTTCTTT.

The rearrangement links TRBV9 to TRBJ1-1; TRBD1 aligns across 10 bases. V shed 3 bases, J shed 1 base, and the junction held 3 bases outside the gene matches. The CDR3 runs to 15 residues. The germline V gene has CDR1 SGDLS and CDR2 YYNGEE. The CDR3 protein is CASSDWDRGNTEAFF. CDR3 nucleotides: TGTGCCAGCAGCGACTGGGACAGGGGGAACACTGAAGCTTTCTTT.

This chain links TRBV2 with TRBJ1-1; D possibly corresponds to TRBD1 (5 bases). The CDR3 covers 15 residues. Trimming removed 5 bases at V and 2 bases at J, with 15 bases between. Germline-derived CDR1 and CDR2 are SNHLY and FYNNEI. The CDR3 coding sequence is TGTGCCAGCAGTCCTCAAAGACAGATCAACACTGAAGCTTTCTTT. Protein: CASSPQRQINTEAFF.

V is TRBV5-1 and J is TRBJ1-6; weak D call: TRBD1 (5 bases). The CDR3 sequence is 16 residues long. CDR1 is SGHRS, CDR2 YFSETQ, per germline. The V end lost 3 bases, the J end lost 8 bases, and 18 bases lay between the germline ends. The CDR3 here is CASSWTSETVYSPLHF. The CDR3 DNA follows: TGCGCCAGCAGCTGGACCTCCGAGACAGTCTATTCACCCCTCCACTTT. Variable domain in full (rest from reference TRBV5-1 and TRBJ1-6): KAGVTQTPRYLIKTRGQQVTLSCSPISGHRSVSWYQQTPGQGLQFLFEYFSETQRNKGNFPGRFSGRQFSNSRSEMNVSTLELGDSALYLCASSWTSETVYSPLHFGNGTRLTVT.

Here the CDR3 reads CATSDSGGDNQPQHF. The DNA for the CDR3 is TGTGCCACCAGTGATTCGGGGGGGGACAATCAGCCCCAGCATTTT. The chain has TRBV24-1 and TRBJ1-5, with a weak D call TRBD1 (5 bases). The germline V gene has CDR1 KGHDR and CDR2 SFDVKD. The V end was cut by 2 bases, the J end by 3 bases, with 10 bases between. The CDR3 is 15 amino acids.

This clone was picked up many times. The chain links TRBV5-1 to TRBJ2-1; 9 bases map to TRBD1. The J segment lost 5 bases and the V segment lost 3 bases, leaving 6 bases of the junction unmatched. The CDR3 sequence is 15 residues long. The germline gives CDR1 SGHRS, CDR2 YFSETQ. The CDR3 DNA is TGCGCCAGCAGCTCGGGACAGGGTACAAACAATGAGCAGTTCTTC. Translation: CASSSGQGTNNEQFF.

CDR3: CASSVRTGGETQYF. The CDR3 bases are TGTGCCAGCAGCGTAAGGACAGGGGGAGAGACCCAGTACTTC. The rearrangement links TRBV9 to TRBJ2-5; 10 nucleotides agree with TRBD1. CDR3 length equals 14 residues. The junction had 1 base not matched to a gene; V was cut back by 1 base and J by 4 bases. Germline V lookup: CDR1 SGDLS, CDR2 YYNGEE. Filled out from reference TRBV9 and TRBJ2-5, the complete variable domain reads DSGVTQTPKHLITATGQRVTLRCSPRSGDLSVYWYQQSLDQGLQFLIQYYNGEERAKGNILERFSAQQFPDLHSELNLSSLELGDSALYFCASSVRTGGETQYFGPGTRLLVL.

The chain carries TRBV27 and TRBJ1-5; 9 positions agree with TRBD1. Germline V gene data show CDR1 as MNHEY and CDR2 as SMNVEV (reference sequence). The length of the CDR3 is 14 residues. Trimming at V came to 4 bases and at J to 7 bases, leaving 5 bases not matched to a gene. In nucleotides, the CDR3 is TGTGCCAGCAGTTATAGGACAGGGGTGCAGCCCCAGCATTTT. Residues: CASSYRTGVQPQHF.

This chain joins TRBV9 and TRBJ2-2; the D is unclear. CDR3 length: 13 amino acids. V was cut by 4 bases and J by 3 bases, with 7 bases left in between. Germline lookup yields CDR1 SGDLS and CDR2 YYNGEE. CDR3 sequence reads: CASSSPYTGELFF. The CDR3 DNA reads TGTGCCAGCAGCTCCCCCTACACCGGGGAGCTGTTTTTT. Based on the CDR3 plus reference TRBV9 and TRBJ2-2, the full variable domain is DSGVTQTPKHLITATGQRVTLRCSPRSGDLSVYWYQQSLDQGLQFLIQYYNGEERAKGNILERFSAQQFPDLHSELNLSSLELGDSALYFCASSSPYTGELFFGEGSRLTVL.

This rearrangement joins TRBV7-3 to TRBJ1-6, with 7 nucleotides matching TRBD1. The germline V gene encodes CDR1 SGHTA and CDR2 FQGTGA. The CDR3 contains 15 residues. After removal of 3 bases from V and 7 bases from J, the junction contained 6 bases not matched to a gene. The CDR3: CASSFTGAGNSPLHF. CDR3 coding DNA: TGTGCCAGCAGCTTCACAGGGGCCGGCAATTCACCCCTCCACTTT.

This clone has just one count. Written as DNA, the CDR3 is TGTGCCAGCAGATACAGGGGGCCCAGCAATGAGCAGTTCTTC. Translated: CASRYRGPSNEQFF. The chain couples TRBV6-5 to TRBJ2-1, with 9 bases fitting TRBD1. Germline lookup yields CDR1 MNHEY and CDR2 SVGAGI. The J segment lost 6 bases and the V segment lost 6 bases, leaving 6 bases of the junction unmatched. This CDR3 region has 14 residues.

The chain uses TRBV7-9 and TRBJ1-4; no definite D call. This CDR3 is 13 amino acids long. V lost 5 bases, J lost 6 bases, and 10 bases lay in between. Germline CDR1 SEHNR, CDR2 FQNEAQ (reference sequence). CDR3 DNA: TGTGCCAGCAGCCCTATAATGGATGAAAAACTGTTTTTT. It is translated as CASSPIMDEKLFF.

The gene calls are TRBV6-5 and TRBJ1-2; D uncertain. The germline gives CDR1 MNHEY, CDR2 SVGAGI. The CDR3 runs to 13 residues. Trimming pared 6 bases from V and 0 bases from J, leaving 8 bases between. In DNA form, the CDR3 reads TGTGCCAGCAGCCAGGATGCTAACTATGGCTACACCTTC. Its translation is CASSQDANYGYTF.

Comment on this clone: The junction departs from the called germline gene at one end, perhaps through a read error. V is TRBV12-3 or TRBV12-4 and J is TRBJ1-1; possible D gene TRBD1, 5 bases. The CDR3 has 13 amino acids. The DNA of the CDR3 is TGTGCCAGCAGGTTAGACAGGAACACTGAAGCTTTCTTT. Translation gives CASRLDRNTEAFF.